This passage covers 17 T cell receptor beta chains from one sample sequenced in a study of T cell repertoires in cytomegalovirus infection. TCRdb reprocessed the reads via MiXCR and lists one record per CDR3 protein. In the table there are 600,000 to 700,000 distinct CDR3 sequences, roughly a third of which are singletons. What these receptors recognize is not known. This material consisted of cultured PBMCs, taken from culture after CMV antigen stimulation. These receptors originate from a human donor in good health (CMV status not recorded). Some clones in this sample may be carry-over from other donors' samples.

The CDR3 spells CASSVGTASLNTEAFF. The CDR3 DNA reads TGTGCCAGTAGCGTCGGGACGGCCTCATTGAACACTGAAGCTTTCTTT. This chain links TRBV19 with TRBJ1-1; maybe TRBD1 (5 bases). Germline values: CDR1 LNHDA, CDR2 SQIVND (reference sequence). This CDR3 contains 16 residues. Deletions cut 6 bases from V and 0 bases from J, with 17 bases between.

The chain employs TRBV12-3 or TRBV12-4 and TRBJ1-4; 9 nucleotides line up with TRBD1. CDR3 length: 15 amino acids. V was pared by 6 bases and J by 6 bases, with 8 bases of the junction left unmatched. CDR3 DNA sequence: TGTGCCAGCAGATACACAGGGGGCGCCGATGAAAAACTGTTTTTT. Its protein product is CASRYTGGADEKLFF.

As for this clonotype: A single base separates this from a much larger clone, so it may be a read error. V and J are TRBV7-6 and TRBJ2-2; D not certain. CDR1 and CDR2 from the germline V gene are SGHVS and FNYEAQ. The CDR3 is made up of 17 amino acids. The CDR3 DNA is TGTGACAGCAGCTTAGACCGGAGACGGCCGGACACCGGGGAGCTGTTTTTT. Translating it yields CDSSLDRRRPDTGELFF.

This clonotype occurred a few times. The V and J genes are TRBV6-5 and TRBJ2-7, with a possible D match to TRBD1 (5 bases). Germline V lookup: CDR1 MNHEY, CDR2 SVGAGI. The CDR3 is 15 residues long. Deletions cut 7 bases from V and 2 bases from J, with 18 bases between. The CDR3 region has the DNA TGTGCCAGCAAGGCTGGGGCAGGAAGCACCTACGAGCAGTACTTC. Amino acid sequence: CASKAGAGSTYEQYF.

The chain carries TRBV5-1 and TRBJ1-2; D may be TRBD1 (5 bases). Germline CDR1 and CDR2: SGHRS and YFSETQ. V lost 2 bases and J 7 bases, leaving 18 bases between the germline ends. The CDR3 is made up of 15 amino acids. The chain's CDR3 is CASSFGMSIGAGYTF. Written as DNA, the CDR3 is TGCGCCAGCAGCTTCGGGATGTCAATAGGGGCTGGCTACACCTTC.

In its sample, this clonotype was seen a few times. The chain employs TRBV6-1 and TRBJ1-4, with TRBD1 identical over 9 bases. V shed 6 bases, J shed 7 bases, and the junction held 6 bases outside the gene matches. This CDR3 comprises 14 residues. Germline CDR1 MNHNS, CDR2 SASEGT. CDR3 coding DNA: TGTGCCAGCAGGAGGACAGGGGTTGGTGAAAAACTGTTTTTT. The encoded protein is CASRRTGVGEKLFF.

This chain links TRBV6-5 with TRBJ2-7, with D unclear. The V and J ends lost 6 bases and 3 bases respectively, with 15 bases between them. Germline assignment: CDR1 MNHEY and CDR2 SVGAGI. CDR3 length: 14 residues. This CDR3 is CASRDPGKLYEQYF. The CDR3 bases are TGTGCCAGCAGAGACCCAGGAAAACTCTACGAGCAGTACTTC.

The table lists this clonotype with many counts. This rearrangement joins TRBV12-3 or TRBV12-4 to TRBJ1-3; D not certain. V lost 5 bases to trimming and J lost 1 base, with 6 bases between them. The CDR3 totals 13 residues. The CDR3 sequence: CASSGRSGNTIYF. As DNA, the CDR3 is TGTGCCAGCAGTGGTAGGTCTGGAAACACCATATATTTT.

This clonotype was found once. The V and J genes are TRBV18 and TRBJ1-2, with 9 bases that match TRBD1. The V segment lost 6 bases and the J segment 6 bases; nucleotides outside the gene matches: 8. The germline V gene has CDR1 KGHSH and CDR2 LQKENI. This CDR3 has 14 amino acids. The CDR3 coding sequence is TGTGCCAGCTCTCCCACAGGGGGCGCGGATGGCTACACCTTC. Amino acid sequence: CASSPTGGADGYTF.

The genes are TRBV20-1 and TRBJ1-4; possible D gene TRBD1, 5 bases. The CDR3 has 15 amino acids. The germline V gene has CDR1 DFQATT and CDR2 SNEGSKA (reference sequence). V was shortened by 0 bases and J by 2 bases, with 10 bases between the two germline ends. CDR3 loop: CSARDVGTTNEKLFF. Written as DNA, the CDR3 is TGCAGTGCTAGAGATGTGGGGACTACTAATGAAAAACTGTTTTTT.

The chain links TRBV12-3 or TRBV12-4 to TRBJ2-5, with 8 bases identical to TRBD2. Trimming removed 3 bases from V and 0 bases from J; junction bases left unmatched: 9. The CDR3 is 17 residues long. CDR3 nucleotides: TGTGCCAGCAGTTTCCTCGCCGGGGGGGCCTACCAAGAGACCCAGTACTTC. As protein: CASSFLAGGAYQETQYF.

The table lists this clonotype with many counts. The chain joins TRBV6-5 to TRBJ2-1, with D unclear. Trimming stripped 0 bases from V and 2 bases from J, with 8 bases between. Germline-derived CDR1 and CDR2 are MNHEY and SVGAGI. The CDR3 is 15 amino acids. The CDR3 DNA is TGTGCCAGCAGTTACTCGGAGCTCCCCTACAATGAGCAGTTCTTC. As protein: CASSYSELPYNEQFF.

As for this clonotype: One junction end disagrees with the germline gene, perhaps due to a read error. The CDR3 region is CASSVAVPDTQCF. Written as DNA, the CDR3 is TGTGCCAGCAGCGTCGCAGTCCCTGATACGCAGTGTTTT. This chain connects TRBV12-3 or TRBV12-4 to TRBJ2-3; D remains ambiguous. The CDR3 spans 13 residues.

The chain employs TRBV27 and TRBJ1-1; 7 bases match TRBD1. J was trimmed by 11 bases and V by 5 bases; bases with no gene match: 17. Germline V gene data show CDR1 as MNHEY and CDR2 as SMNVEV (reference sequence). The length of the CDR3 is 15 residues. The CDR3 coding sequence is TGTGCCAGCAGTCCACTCCGGGACAGTGGCCTTGGTGCTTTCTTT. It is translated as CASSPLRDSGLGAFF.

This clonotype was seen more than once but under ten times. CDR3 coding DNA: TGTGCCAGCAGTTACGGCGTAGGGGCGAAAGAGACCCAGTACTTC. This translates into CASSYGVGAKETQYF. The rearrangement links TRBV6-5 to TRBJ2-5; D is perhaps TRBD1 (5 bases). V was pared by 2 bases and J by 3 bases, with 13 bases between. The germline V gene encodes CDR1 MNHEY and CDR2 SVGAGI. The CDR3 is made up of 15 amino acids.

This chain connects TRBV7-4 to TRBJ2-5; the D gene could be TRBD1 or TRBD2 (6 bases each). The V gene's germline CDR1 is SGHVT and CDR2 SQSDAQ. The ends were cut back, 3 bases at V and 3 bases at J, with 29 bases in the middle. CDR3 length: 20 amino acids. Written as DNA, the CDR3 is TGTGCCAGCAGCTTCTCGCTTACTAGAGGGGGGCCGGCACAAGAAGAGACCCAGTACTTC. Its translation is CASSFSLTRGGPAQEETQYF.

The rearrangement links TRBV27 to TRBJ2-1; possible D gene TRBD1, 5 bases. The CDR3 length is 17 residues. V was cut by 0 bases and J by 2 bases, with 14 bases left in between. CDR1 MNHEY and CDR2 SMNVEV come from the germline V gene (reference sequence). The CDR3 sequence is CASSLSWGASAYNEQFF. The CDR3 DNA reads as TGTGCCAGCAGTTTATCATGGGGCGCATCTGCCTACAATGAGCAGTTCTTC.